Described below is a single TCR beta chain sequence and its context. The CDR3 length is 16 residues. CDR1 and CDR2 from the germline V gene are MNHEY and SMNVEV (reference sequence). V dropped 8 bases and J dropped 3; count of bases not matched to a gene: 15. The repertoire was sequenced with immunoSEQ multiplex PCR; TCRdb's copy has only in-frame clones and lacks some. Here the sample spans about 77,000 clones, more than 85% being singletons. The sample is drawn from a study of T cell changes during pregnancy in multiple sclerosis. The specimen was peripheral blood, collected after pregnancy. The receptor's source is a female donor in good health, enrolled as a control in a pregnancy study. This sequence joins TRBV27 and TRBJ2-7; 8 nucleotides line up with TRBD1. Here the CDR3 DNA reads TGTGCCAGCTCTTCGGACCAAACAGGGGGGAGCTACGAGCAGTACTTC. It yields the protein CASSSDQTGGSYEQYF.